The subject of this entry is one TCR beta chain. The record originates from a study of blood T cell repertoires in COVID-19. Across the whole study: From T cells, B-cell-depleted T cells, or PBMCs came the material, which was cDNA or gDNA.

Trimming pared 7 bases from V and 5 bases from J, leaving 16 bases between. The CDR3 spans 14 residues. The V gene's germline CDR1 is LGHDT and CDR2 YNNKEL (reference sequence). Enrollees, about 18 to 95 years old, lived in approximately 24 US areas. Per the study methods: Reference gene primer amplification gave estimated nucleated cell counts. Clones were sequenced by immunoSEQ multiplex PCR, and TCRdb holds only the in-frame ones, with some missing. V, J and clone size derive from that table, while D and trimming were established from the DNA sequence. The top ten hold more than 7.5% of the sample, which has around 500,000 clones, less than 90% seen once.

This sequence joins TRBV3-1 (or the pseudogene TRBV3-2) and TRBJ2-3; a weak D match, TRBD1 (6 bases). This TCR was recovered from a woman aged 55 to 70 who had recovered from COVID-19. The specimen was PBMCs or T cells enriched from blood (not recorded which). The CDR3 coding sequence is TGTGCCAGCACCAGGGGCCCCCGGCGAGATACGCAGTATTTT. Residues: CASTRGPRRDTQYF.